Each of the 9 T cell receptor beta chains below was sequenced from the same sample in a study of T cell clonality in common variable immunodeficiency. The data were produced by immunoSEQ multiplex PCR, yet TCRdb's version contains in-frame clones alone and is incomplete. The sample contains about 40,000 clones, none of them singletons. Material for sequencing was peripheral blood mononuclear cells. The origin of the receptors is a person aged 18 to 75 in good health.

This clone was found many times. The read falls 3 residues short of the CDR3 end, and the missing part is taken from the germline J gene. The V gene is TRBV20-1, the J gene TRBJ1-2; TRBD1 aligns across 8 bases. Trimming at V came to 1 base and at J to 3 bases, leaving 4 bases not matched to a gene. Germline V lookup: CDR1 DFQATT, CDR2 SNEGSKA (reference sequence). The CDR3 has 14 residues. The CDR3 sequence: CSARGDRGDYGYTF. The sequenced part of the CDR3 DNA is TGCAGTGCTAGAGGTGACAGGGGTGACTATGGC.

The sample holds many counts of this clone. The read halts 3 residues ahead of the CDR3 end, with the missing end drawn from the germline J gene. The chain uses TRBV5-1 and TRBJ1-6; maybe TRBD1 (5 bases). CDR3 length: 14 amino acids. The V end lost 4 bases, the J end lost 5 bases, and 10 bases lay between the germline ends. From germline, CDR1 is SGHRS and CDR2 YFSETQ. The part of the CDR3 DNA that was read is TGCGCCAGCAGCGCGGGGCGGAATAATTCACCC. Its protein product is CASSAGRNNSP. The whole CDR3 sequence is CASSAGRNNSPLHF.

Many counts were recorded for this clone. From the germline J gene comes the end of the CDR3, since the read stops 3 residues before it. V is TRBV19 and J is TRBJ2-5, with a tentative D call TRBD2 (6 bases). The V gene lost 5 bases and the J gene lost 0 bases, with 7 bases spanning the gap. Per the germline V gene, CDR1 is LNHDA and CDR2 is SQIVND (reference sequence). The CDR3 totals 13 residues. The CDR3 is CASSRGYQETQYF. The CDR3 bases that were read are TGTGCCAGTAGTCGGGGGTACCAAGAGACC.

This clone was found a few times. The CDR3 is cut off 3 residues early in the read; its end comes from the germline J gene. V and J are TRBV2 and TRBJ2-3, with D perhaps matching TRBD1 (6 bases). The CDR3 is 13 residues long. The germline CDR1 and CDR2 sequences are SNHLY and FYNNEI. Partial CDR3 DNA: TGTGCCAGCGCCGGGACATTCCAAGAGACG. It yields the protein CASAGTFQET. The CDR3 as a whole reads CASAGTFQETQYF.

Remarks on this clone: The read terminates 3 residues before the CDR3 end, so the remaining end is supplied by the germline J gene. This sequence joins TRBV7-6 and TRBJ2-4; the match to TRBD1 covers 9 bases. Germline loops: CDR1 SGHVS, CDR2 FNYEAQ. This CDR3 region has 15 residues. CDR3 sequence reads: CASSAATGGIYGQYF. CDR3 DNA, as far as it was read: TGTGCCAGCAGCGCGGCTACAGGGGGCATCTATGGT.

In its sample, this clone was seen many times. The read ends 3 residues shy of where the CDR3 ends; the end is completed using the germline J gene. The V gene is TRBV19, the J gene TRBJ2-5; 10 positions agree with TRBD1. In germline, CDR1 is LNHDA, CDR2 SQIVND (reference sequence). J was trimmed by 5 bases and V by 3 bases; bases with no gene match: 6. The length of the CDR3 is 15 residues. This chain's CDR3 is CASSIDRGRRETQYF. CDR3 DNA (partial): TGTGCCAGTAGTATCGACAGGGGGCGAAGGGAGACC.

Only a few counts were recorded for this clone. The observed sequence ends 3 residues before the CDR3 terminus, with the missing tail filled in from the germline J gene. V and J are TRBV20-1 and TRBJ2-3; the match to TRBD1 covers 9 bases. Trimming took 5 bases from V and 8 from J; bases not matched to a gene: 14. Germline V gene lookup returns CDR1 DFQATT and CDR2 SNEGSKA (reference sequence). CDR3 length equals 15 residues. The CDR3 region is CSASQSDRGLGTQYF. The sequenced CDR3 bases are TGCAGTGCTTCACAGTCGGACAGGGGCCTTGGTACG.

This clone was observed at least ten times. Read sequence stops 3 residues before the CDR3 end, and the germline J gene provides the missing end. This rearrangement joins TRBV7-6 to TRBJ2-1; 8 bases line up with TRBD2. The V gene's germline CDR1 is SGHVS and CDR2 FNYEAQ. This CDR3 region has 17 residues. J gave up 1 base and V 1 base, and 6 bases lay outside the gene matches. The CDR3 loop is CASSLVASGSSYNEQFF. The part of the CDR3 DNA that was read is TGTGCCAGCAGCTTAGTGGCTAGCGGGTCGTCCTACAATGAG.

This clone has more than one count but fewer than ten. The read finishes 3 residues shy of the CDR3 end, and the germline J gene is used to complete it. The J gene is TRBJ2-5, the V gene TRBV2; 11 positions agree with TRBD2. Germline-derived CDR1 and CDR2 are SNHLY and FYNNEI. V gave up 3 bases and J gave up 3 bases; unmatched junction bases: 6. The CDR3 is 16 residues long. The sequenced part of the CDR3 DNA is TGTGCCAGCAGTGACAGCGGGACTAGCGGAGAAGAGACC. Translating it yields CASSDSGTSGEET. The complete CDR3 sequence is CASSDSGTSGEETQYF.